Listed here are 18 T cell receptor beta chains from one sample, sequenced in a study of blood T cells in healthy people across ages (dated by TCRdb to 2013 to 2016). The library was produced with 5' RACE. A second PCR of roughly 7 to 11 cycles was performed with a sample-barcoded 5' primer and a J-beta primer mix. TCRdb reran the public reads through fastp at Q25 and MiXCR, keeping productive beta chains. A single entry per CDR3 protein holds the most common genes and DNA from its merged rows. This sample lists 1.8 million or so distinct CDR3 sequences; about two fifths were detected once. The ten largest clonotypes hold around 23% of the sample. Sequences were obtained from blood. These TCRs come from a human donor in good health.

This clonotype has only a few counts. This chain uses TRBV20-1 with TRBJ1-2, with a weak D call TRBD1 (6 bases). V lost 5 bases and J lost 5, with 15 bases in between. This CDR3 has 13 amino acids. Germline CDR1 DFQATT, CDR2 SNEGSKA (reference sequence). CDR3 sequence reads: CSAPTGTSYGYTF. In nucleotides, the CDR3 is TGCAGTGCTCCCACCGGGACAAGTTATGGCTACACCTTC.

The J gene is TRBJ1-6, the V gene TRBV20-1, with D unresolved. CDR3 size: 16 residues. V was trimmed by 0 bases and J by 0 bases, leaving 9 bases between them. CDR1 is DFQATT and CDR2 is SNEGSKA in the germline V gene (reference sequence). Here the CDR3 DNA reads TGCAGTGCTAGAGATTTTGGTAGCTCCTATAATTCACCCCTCCACTTT. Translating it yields CSARDFGSSYNSPLHF.

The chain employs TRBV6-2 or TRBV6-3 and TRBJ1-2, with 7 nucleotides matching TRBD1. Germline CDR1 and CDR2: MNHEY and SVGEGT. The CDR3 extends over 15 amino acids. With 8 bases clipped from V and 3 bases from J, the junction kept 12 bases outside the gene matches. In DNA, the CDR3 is TGTGCCAGCCTGGACCGACAGGGAGGCTACTATGGCTACACCTTC. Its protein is CASLDRQGGYYGYTF.

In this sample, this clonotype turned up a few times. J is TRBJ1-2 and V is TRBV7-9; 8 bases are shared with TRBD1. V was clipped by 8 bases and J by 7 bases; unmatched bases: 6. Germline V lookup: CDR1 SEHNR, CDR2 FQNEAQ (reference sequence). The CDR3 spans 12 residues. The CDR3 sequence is CASQGAVAGYTF. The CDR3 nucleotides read TGTGCCAGCCAGGGGGCGGTCGCTGGCTACACCTTC.

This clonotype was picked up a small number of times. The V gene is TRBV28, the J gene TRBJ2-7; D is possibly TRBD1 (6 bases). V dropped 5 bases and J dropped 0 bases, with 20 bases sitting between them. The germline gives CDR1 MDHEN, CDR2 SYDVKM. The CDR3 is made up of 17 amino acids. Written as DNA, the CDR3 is TGTGCCAGCAGTGCACGTAGGGGGTCCGCAACCTCCTACGAGCAGTACTTC. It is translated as CASSARRGSATSYEQYF.

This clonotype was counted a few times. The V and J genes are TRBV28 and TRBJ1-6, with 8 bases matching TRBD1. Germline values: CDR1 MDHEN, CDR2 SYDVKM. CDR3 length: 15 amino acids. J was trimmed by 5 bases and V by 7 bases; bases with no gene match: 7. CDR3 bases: TGTGCCAGCACCGGCGGGACAGGCAATAATTCACCCCTCCACTTT. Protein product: CASTGGTGNNSPLHF.

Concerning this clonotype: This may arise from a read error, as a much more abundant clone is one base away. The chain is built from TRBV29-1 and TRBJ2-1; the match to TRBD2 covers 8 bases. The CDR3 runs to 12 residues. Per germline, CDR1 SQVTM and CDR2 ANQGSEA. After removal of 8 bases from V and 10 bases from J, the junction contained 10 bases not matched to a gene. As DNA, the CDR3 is TGCAGCTTAGGACTAGCCGGAGGCGAGCAGTTCTTC. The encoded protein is CSLGLAGGEQFF.

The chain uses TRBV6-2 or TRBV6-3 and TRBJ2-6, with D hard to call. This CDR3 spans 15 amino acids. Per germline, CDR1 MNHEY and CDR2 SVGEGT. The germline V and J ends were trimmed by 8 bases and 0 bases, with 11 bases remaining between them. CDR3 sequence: CASGPTLSGANVLTF. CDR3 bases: TGTGCCAGCGGCCCTACCCTCTCTGGGGCCAACGTCCTGACTTTC.

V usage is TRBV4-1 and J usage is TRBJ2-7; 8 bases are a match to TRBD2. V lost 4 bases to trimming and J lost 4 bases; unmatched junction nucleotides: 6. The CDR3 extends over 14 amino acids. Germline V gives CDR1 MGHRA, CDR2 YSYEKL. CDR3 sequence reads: CASSPGLGVYEQYF. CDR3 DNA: TGCGCCAGCAGCCCGGGACTAGGTGTATACGAGCAGTACTTC.

The CDR3 protein is CASSLGTTIYEQYF. In DNA, the CDR3 is TGTGCCAGCAGTTTGGGAACTACAATCTACGAGCAGTACTTC. The chain couples TRBV12-3 or TRBV12-4 to TRBJ2-7; D not resolved. The V end was cut by 3 bases, the J end by 3 bases, with 12 bases between. CDR3 length equals 14 residues.

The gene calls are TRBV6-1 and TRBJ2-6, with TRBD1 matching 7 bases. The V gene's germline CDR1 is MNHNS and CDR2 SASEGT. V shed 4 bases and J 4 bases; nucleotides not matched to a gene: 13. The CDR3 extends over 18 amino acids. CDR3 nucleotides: TGTGCCAGCAGTGGATCGACAGGGTCGACCTACGGGGCCAACGTCCTGACTTTC. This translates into CASSGSTGSTYGANVLTF.

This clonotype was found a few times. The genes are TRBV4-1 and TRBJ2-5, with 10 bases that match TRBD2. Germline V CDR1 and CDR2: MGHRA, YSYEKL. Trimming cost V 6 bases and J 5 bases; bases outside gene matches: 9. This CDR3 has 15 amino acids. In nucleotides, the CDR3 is TGCGCCAGCAGACGAAGCGGGGGGGCGGGTGAGACCCAGTACTTC. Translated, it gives CASRRSGGAGETQYF.

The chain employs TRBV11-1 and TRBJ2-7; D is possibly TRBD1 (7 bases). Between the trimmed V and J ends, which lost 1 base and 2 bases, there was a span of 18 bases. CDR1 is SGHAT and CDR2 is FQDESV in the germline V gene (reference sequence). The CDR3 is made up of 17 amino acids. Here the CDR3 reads CASSLDPRQGGAYEQYF. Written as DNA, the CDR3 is TGTGCCAGCAGCTTAGACCCCAGACAGGGAGGCGCCTACGAGCAGTACTTC.

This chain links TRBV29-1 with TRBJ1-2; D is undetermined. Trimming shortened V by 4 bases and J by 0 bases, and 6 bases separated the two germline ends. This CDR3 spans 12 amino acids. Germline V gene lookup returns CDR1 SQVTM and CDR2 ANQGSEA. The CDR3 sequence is CSVGQANYGYTF. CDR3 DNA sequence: TGCAGCGTTGGGCAGGCTAACTATGGCTACACCTTC. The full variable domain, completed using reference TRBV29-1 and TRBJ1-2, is SAVISQKPSRDICQRGTSLTIQCQVDSQVTMMFWYRQQPGQSLTLIATANQGSEATYESGFVIDKFPISRPNLTFSTLTVSNMSPEDSSIYLCSVGQANYGYTFGSGTRLTVV.

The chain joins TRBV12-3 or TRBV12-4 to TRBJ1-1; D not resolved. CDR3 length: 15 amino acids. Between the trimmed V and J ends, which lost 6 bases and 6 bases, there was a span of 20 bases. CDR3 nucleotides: TGTGCCAGCAGGATGATGACATTCTCAGGCCCTGAAGCTTTCTTT. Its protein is CASRMMTFSGPEAFF.

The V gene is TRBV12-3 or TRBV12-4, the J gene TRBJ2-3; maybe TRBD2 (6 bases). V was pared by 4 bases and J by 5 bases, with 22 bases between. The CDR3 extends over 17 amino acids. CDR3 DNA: TGTGCCAGCAGTTCACCCGATTTGACTAGGATGGTAGATACGCAGTATTTT. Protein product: CASSSPDLTRMVDTQYF.

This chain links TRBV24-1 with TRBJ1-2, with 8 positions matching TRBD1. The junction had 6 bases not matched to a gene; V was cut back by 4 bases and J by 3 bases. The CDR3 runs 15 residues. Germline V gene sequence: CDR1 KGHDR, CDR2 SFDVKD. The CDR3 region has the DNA TGTGCCACCAGTGACTCACAGGGGGTCGACTATGGCTACACCTTC. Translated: CATSDSQGVDYGYTF.

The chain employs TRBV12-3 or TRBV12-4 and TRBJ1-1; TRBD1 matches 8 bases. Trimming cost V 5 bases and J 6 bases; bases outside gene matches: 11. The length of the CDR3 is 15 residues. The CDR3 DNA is TGTGCCAGCAGTCCCGACAGGGGCCGGGGTGCTGAAGCTTTCTTT. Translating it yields CASSPDRGRGAEAFF.